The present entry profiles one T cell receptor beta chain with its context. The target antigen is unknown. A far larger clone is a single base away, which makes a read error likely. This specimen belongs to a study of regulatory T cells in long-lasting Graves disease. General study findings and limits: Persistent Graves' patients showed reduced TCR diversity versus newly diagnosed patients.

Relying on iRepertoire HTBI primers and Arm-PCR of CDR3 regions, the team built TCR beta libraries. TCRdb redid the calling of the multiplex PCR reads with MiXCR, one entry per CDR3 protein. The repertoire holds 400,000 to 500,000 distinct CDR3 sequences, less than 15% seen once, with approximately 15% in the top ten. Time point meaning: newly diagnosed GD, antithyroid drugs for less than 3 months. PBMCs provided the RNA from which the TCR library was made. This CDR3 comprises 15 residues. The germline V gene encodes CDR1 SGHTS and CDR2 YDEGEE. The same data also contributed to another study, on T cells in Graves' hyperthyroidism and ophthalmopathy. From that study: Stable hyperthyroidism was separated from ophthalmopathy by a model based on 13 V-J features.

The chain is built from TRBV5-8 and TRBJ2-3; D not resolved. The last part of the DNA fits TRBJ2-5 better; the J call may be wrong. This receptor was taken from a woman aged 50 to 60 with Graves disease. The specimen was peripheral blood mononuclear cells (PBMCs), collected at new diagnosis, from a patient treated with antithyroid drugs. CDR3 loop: CASSSLDAIQEAQYF. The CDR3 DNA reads TGTGCCAGCAGCTCCCTCGACGCCATCCAAGAGGCCCAGTACTTC.